This T cell receptor (beta chain) came from a study of PD-L1 blockade in urothelial cancer. Regarding time point: peripheral blood 6 weeks after treatment start. This clone was picked up one time. The CDR3 totals 20 residues. From germline, CDR1 is SGHVS and CDR2 FQNEAQ. J was trimmed by 2 bases and V by 1 base; bases with no gene match: 10. Data came from immunoSEQ multiplex PCR; TCRdb stores just in-frame clones and leaves some out. This sample has about 44,000 clones, with 91% found just once. The chain carries TRBV7-8 and TRBJ2-1; 14 bases are shared with TRBD2. The sequences come from PBMCs, collected around atezolizumab (anti-PD-L1) treatment. The receptor's source is a man between 65 and 85 years old with urothelial cancer. For the CDR3, the DNA is TGTGCCAGCAGCTTAGAATTGGGACTAGCGGGAGCGGGGCCCTACAATGAGCAGTTCTTC. Amino acid sequence: CASSLELGLAGAGPYNEQFF. Together with reference TRBV7-8 and TRBJ2-1, the CDR3 gives the full variable domain: GAGVSQSPRYKVAKRGQDVALRCDPISGHVSLFWYQQALGQGPEFLTYFQNEAQLDKSGLPSDRFFAERPEGSVSTLKIQRTQQEDSAVYLCASSLELGLAGAGPYNEQFFGPGTRLTVL.